A selection of T cell receptor beta chains follows, all from one sample in a study of shared clonotypes between healthy human individuals. Clones were sequenced by immunoSEQ multiplex PCR, and TCRdb holds only the in-frame ones, with some missing. Of some 490,000 clones in the sample, more than 65% were seen once. Material for sequencing was PBMCs. All receptors derive from a woman between 40 and 50 years old in good health. Some clones in this sample may be carry-over from other donors' samples. Each CDR3 is given with its conserved first and last residue. The order of the fields is CDR3 length, D gene, V gene, clone size, J gene, CDR3 protein, CDR3 DNA. The D gene is left open where the match is weak. Only part of the rows carry a size: once, few, many, or a class if the clone is expanded.

length: 15; D: .; V: TRBV29-1; size: .; J: TRBJ2-3; CDR3: CSVDGRVGGTDTQYF; DNA: TGCAGCGTTGATGGGCGGGTGGGCGGCACAGATACGCAGTATTTT
length: 15; D: .; V: TRBV28; size: .; J: TRBJ1-1; CDR3: CASSFLQVLNTEAFF; DNA: TGTGCCAGCAGTTTTTTACAGGTGCTGAACACTGAAGCTTTCTTT
length: 12; D: .; V: TRBV27; size: .; J: TRBJ2-4; CDR3: CASQDRKNIQYF; DNA: TGTGCCAGCCAGGACAGAAAAAACATTCAGTACTTC
length: 18; D: .; V: TRBV10-1; size: .; J: TRBJ2-6; CDR3: CASSVYRIAQSRANVLTF; DNA: TGCGCCAGCAGTGTGTATAGGATCGCACAAAGTCGGGCCAACGTCCTGACTTTC
length: 13; D: .; V: TRBV18; size: .; J: TRBJ2-5; CDR3: CASSPQGQETQYF; DNA: TGTGCCAGCTCACCACAGGGGCAAGAGACCCAGTACTTC
length: 17; D: TRBD2; V: TRBV27; size: .; J: TRBJ2-2; CDR3: CASSLLPGTSLPGELFF; DNA: TGTGCCAGCAGTTTACTCCCTGGGACTAGCCTCCCCGGGGAGCTGTTTTTT
length: 14; D: TRBD1; V: TRBV10-2; size: few; J: TRBJ1-2; CDR3: CASRGTGVVHGYTF; DNA: TGCGCCAGCAGGGGGACAGGGGTCGTCCATGGCTACACCTTC
length: 15; D: .; V: TRBV6-1; size: .; J: TRBJ2-7; CDR3: CASRNAGVVPVEQYF; DNA: TGTGCCAGCAGGAACGCCGGGGTGGTACCTGTCGAGCAGTACTTC
length: 13; D: .; V: TRBV30; size: once; J: TRBJ2-7; CDR3: CACQNAASYEQYF; DNA: TGTGCCTGCCAAAATGCCGCCTCCTACGAGCAGTACTTC
length: 14; D: .; V: TRBV28; size: few; J: TRBJ2-7; CDR3: CASSLGTDLSQQYF; DNA: TGTGCCAGCAGCCTTGGGACCGATCTTTCTCAGCAGTACTTC
length: 13; D: .; V: TRBV11-2; size: once; J: TRBJ2-1; CDR3: CASSAVQGNEQFF; DNA: TGTGCCAGCAGCGCCGTACAGGGCAATGAGCAGTTCTTC
length: 16; D: .; V: TRBV18; size: .; J: TRBJ2-3; CDR3: CASSPGPSVVTDTQYF; DNA: TGTGCCAGCTCACCCGGACCTTCCGTCGTCACAGATACGCAGTATTTT
length: 14; D: .; V: TRBV19; size: many; J: TRBJ1-5; CDR3: CASSPTGSSQPQHF; DNA: TGTGCCAGTAGCCCTACAGGGAGTAGTCAGCCCCAGCATTTT
length: 19; D: TRBD1; V: TRBV4-1; size: .; J: TRBJ2-1; CDR3: CASSQTHPPDRSSYNEQFF; DNA: TGCGCCAGCAGCCAAACACACCCCCCGGACAGGAGCTCCTACAATGAGCAGTTCTTC
length: 15; D: .; V: TRBV6-5; size: .; J: TRBJ1-2; CDR3: CASTDPGGGAGGYTF; DNA: TGTGCCAGCACCGACCCCGGCGGGGGGGCTGGTGGCTACACCTTC
length: 16; D: .; V: TRBV4-1; size: .; J: TRBJ2-4; CDR3: CASSQPGTLAKNIQYF; DNA: TGCGCCAGCAGCCAACCCGGGACATTAGCCAAAAACATTCAGTACTTC
length: 12; D: TRBD2; V: TRBV7-9; size: .; J: TRBJ2-1; CDR3: CASSSLANEQFF; DNA: TGTGCCAGCAGCTCACTAGCGAATGAGCAGTTCTTC
length: 14; D: .; V: TRBV18; size: few; J: TRBJ1-4; CDR3: CASSPGQENEKLFF; DNA: TGTGCCAGCTCACCCGGCCAGGAAAATGAAAAACTGTTTTTT
length: 15; D: TRBD1; V: TRBV18; size: .; J: TRBJ2-7; CDR3: CASSVLGQGAYEQYF; DNA: TGTGCCAGCTCCGTACTTGGACAGGGGGCCTACGAGCAGTACTTC
length: 13; D: .; V: TRBV6-1; size: .; J: TRBJ1-5; CDR3: CASRQGVAQPQHF; DNA: TGTGCCAGCAGACAGGGTGTTGCGCAGCCCCAGCATTTT
length: 11; D: .; V: TRBV29-1; size: .; J: TRBJ2-5; CDR3: CSAEGGETQYF; DNA: TGCAGCGCGGAGGGTGGAGAGACCCAGTACTTC
length: 12; D: .; V: TRBV7-2; size: .; J: TRBJ1-1; CDR3: CASSFRATEAFF; DNA: TGTGCCAGCAGCTTTAGGGCCACTGAAGCTTTCTTT
length: 14; D: TRBD2; V: TRBV30; size: .; J: TRBJ2-1; CDR3: CASPGSGSYNEQFF; DNA: TGTGCCTCCCCTGGGAGCGGGAGTTACAATGAGCAGTTCTTC
length: 15; D: TRBD1; V: TRBV28; size: .; J: TRBJ1-4; CDR3: CASSFPTGDFEKLFF; DNA: TGTGCCAGCAGTTTCCCCACAGGGGATTTTGAAAAACTGTTTTTT
length: 12; D: .; V: TRBV15; size: .; J: TRBJ1-1; CDR3: CATSYWYTEAFF; DNA: TGTGCCACCAGCTATTGGTACACTGAAGCTTTCTTT
length: 19; D: .; V: TRBV11-2; size: few; J: TRBJ2-7; CDR3: CASSFSQMRQADVLYEQYF; DNA: TGTGCCAGCAGCTTTTCCCAAATGCGACAGGCGGACGTACTATACGAGCAGTACTTC
length: 15; D: TRBD2; V: TRBV19; size: .; J: TRBJ2-3; CDR3: CASRNSGRRRDTQYF; DNA: TGTGCCAGTAGAAATAGCGGGAGGAGAAGAGATACGCAGTATTTT
length: 14; D: .; V: TRBV6-6; size: .; J: TRBJ1-1; CDR3: CASSYLPGRTEAFF; DNA: TGTGCCAGCAGTTATCTCCCAGGGAGGACTGAAGCTTTCTTT
length: 17; D: .; V: TRBV15; size: few; J: TRBJ1-5; CDR3: CATSSPLGSYSNQPQHF; DNA: TGTGCCACCAGCAGCCCTTTGGGTAGCTATAGCAATCAGCCCCAGCATTTT
length: 14; D: .; V: TRBV5-6; size: .; J: TRBJ1-3; CDR3: CASSYNGPGNTIYF; DNA: TGTGCCAGCAGCTATAACGGTCCTGGAAACACCATATATTTT
length: 18; D: TRBD2; V: TRBV27; size: .; J: TRBJ2-7; CDR3: CASSFGGLAGRGSYEQYF; DNA: TGTGCCAGCAGTTTCGGGGGACTAGCGGGAAGGGGCTCCTACGAGCAGTACTTC
length: 13; D: TRBD1; V: TRBV28; size: .; J: TRBJ1-2; CDR3: CASTDRGGYGYTF; DNA: TGTGCCAGCACGGACAGGGGGGGCTATGGCTACACCTTC
length: 15; D: .; V: TRBV6-6; size: .; J: TRBJ1-1; CDR3: CASSYSGRAYTEAFF; DNA: TGTGCCAGCAGTTACTCCGGCAGGGCCTACACTGAAGCTTTCTTT
length: 14; D: .; V: TRBV27; size: .; J: TRBJ2-7; CDR3: CASSFRGRAYEQYF; DNA: TGTGCCAGCAGTTTCCGGGGAAGGGCCTACGAGCAGTACTTC
length: 15; D: TRBD2; V: TRBV19; size: .; J: TRBJ2-7; CDR3: CASTQGLAGGYEQYF; DNA: TGTGCCAGTACCCAAGGACTAGCGGGAGGGTACGAGCAGTACTTC
length: 16; D: TRBD2; V: TRBV5-1; size: .; J: TRBJ2-3; CDR3: CASSLLSSGGPDTQYF; DNA: TGCGCCAGCAGCTTGTTGTCTAGCGGAGGACCAGATACGCAGTATTTT
length: 14; D: .; V: TRBV25-1; size: .; J: TRBJ1-4; CDR3: CASSSPNGNEKLFF; DNA: TGTGCCAGCAGCAGCCCAAACGGGAATGAAAAACTGTTTTTT
length: 15; D: .; V: TRBV29-1; size: .; J: TRBJ2-7; CDR3: CSVEVVINGLYEQYF; DNA: TGCAGCGTTGAAGTAGTAATCAATGGCCTCTACGAGCAGTACTTC
length: 15; D: .; V: TRBV14; size: few; J: TRBJ2-1; CDR3: CASSQPAISYNEQFF; DNA: TGTGCCAGCAGCCAACCCGCAATATCTTACAATGAGCAGTTCTTC
length: 15; D: TRBD2; V: TRBV6-1; size: many; J: TRBJ2-7; CDR3: CASSEAAGTNREQYF; DNA: TGTGCCAGCAGTGAAGCAGCCGGGACTAATAGGGAGCAGTACTTC